This T cell receptor (beta chain) was sequenced in a study of T cell repertoires in aging, cancer and after chemotherapy. Whole-study results and caveats: These repertoire data do not allow conclusions about immunological memory after chemotherapy.

Multiplex touch-down PCR with TRB-A/B primers amplified rearranged V-D-J TRB sequences. TCRdb analysed the multiplex PCR reads with MiXCR anew, one entry per CDR3 protein. The table includes 9,000 to 13,000 distinct CDR3 sequences, 32% detected once. Germline assignment: CDR1 SGHVS and CDR2 FNYEAQ. The V and J ends lost 2 bases and 4 bases, in that order; junction bases with no gene match: 5. The CDR3 length is 17 residues. In its sample, this clonotype was seen a few times. The antigen remains undetermined. Peripheral blood genomic DNA, not sorted cells or RNA, was the template. The sample was blood. This chain connects TRBV7-6 to TRBJ2-1; the match to TRBD2 covers 13 bases. The clonotype was recovered from a human donor in good health. The donor label of this sample is uncertain. CDR3 in amino acids: CASSLRLAGGLYNEQFF. The CDR3 bases are TGTGCCAGCAGCTTAAGACTAGCGGGGGGCTTATACAATGAGCAGTTCTTC.